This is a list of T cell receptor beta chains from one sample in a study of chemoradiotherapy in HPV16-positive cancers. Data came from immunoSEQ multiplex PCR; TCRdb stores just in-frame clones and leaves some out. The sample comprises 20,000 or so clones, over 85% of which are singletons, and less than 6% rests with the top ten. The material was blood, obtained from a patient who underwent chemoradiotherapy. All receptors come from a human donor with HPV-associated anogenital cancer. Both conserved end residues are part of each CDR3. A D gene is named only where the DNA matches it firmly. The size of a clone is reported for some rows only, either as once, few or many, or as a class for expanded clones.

CDR3 protein: CASSRNRGGDSPLHF
CDR3 DNA: TGTGCCAGTAGTCGTAACAGGGGGGGAGATTCACCCCTCCACTTT
V gene: TRBV19
D gene: TRBD1
clone size: .
J gene: TRBJ1-6

CDR3 protein: CASSFRGGGYTF
CDR3 DNA: TGTGCCAGCAGCTTTAGAGGGGGTGGCTACACCTTC
V gene: TRBV5-4
D gene: .
clone size: .
J gene: TRBJ1-2

CDR3 protein: CASSFGGLNTEAFF
CDR3 DNA: TGTGCCAGCAGCTTCGGGGGCCTGAACACTGAAGCTTTCTTT
V gene: TRBV11-3
D gene: .
clone size: .
J gene: TRBJ1-1

CDR3 protein: CASSVADWTDTQYF
CDR3 DNA: TGTGCCAGCAGCGTAGCGGACTGGACAGATACGCAGTATTTT
V gene: TRBV9
D gene: .
clone size: .
J gene: TRBJ2-3

CDR3 protein: CASSEDGWGEQFF
CDR3 DNA: TGCGCCAGCAGCGAAGACGGATGGGGTGAGCAGTTCTTC
V gene: TRBV5-1
D gene: .
clone size: .
J gene: TRBJ2-1

CDR3 protein: CASTLDGNQPQHF
CDR3 DNA: TGTGCCAGCACCCTGGACGGAAATCAGCCCCAGCATTTT
V gene: TRBV6-1
D gene: .
clone size: .
J gene: TRBJ1-5

CDR3 protein: CASSLIGSEWGDRGWTDTQYF
CDR3 DNA: TGCGCCAGCAGCTTAATCGGGTCGGAATGGGGTGACAGGGGGTGGACAGATACGCAGTATTTT
V gene: TRBV5-1
D gene: TRBD1
clone size: .
J gene: TRBJ2-3

CDR3 protein: CASSLVRQAYGYTF
CDR3 DNA: TGTGCCAGCAGCTTGGTTAGGCAGGCGTATGGCTACACCTTC
V gene: TRBV5-6
D gene: .
clone size: once
J gene: TRBJ1-2

CDR3 protein: CASSPGTGRSYEQYF
CDR3 DNA: TGTGCCAGCTCCCCCGGGACAGGGAGATCCTACGAGCAGTACTTC
V gene: TRBV18
D gene: TRBD1
clone size: .
J gene: TRBJ2-7

CDR3 protein: CASSYQGPYEQYF
CDR3 DNA: TGTGCCAGCAGTTATCAAGGTCCCTACGAGCAGTACTTC
V gene: TRBV6-6
D gene: .
clone size: .
J gene: TRBJ2-7

CDR3 protein: CACLQEGSLGNSPLHF
CDR3 DNA: TGTGCCTGCCTCCAGGAGGGGTCCCTGGGTAATTCACCCCTCCACTTT
V gene: TRBV30
D gene: .
clone size: .
J gene: TRBJ1-6

CDR3 protein: CASSPRSGGAPHNEQFF
CDR3 DNA: TGCGCCAGCAGCCCGCGTAGCGGGGGGGCCCCTCACAATGAGCAGTTCTTC
V gene: TRBV10-2
D gene: TRBD2
clone size: .
J gene: TRBJ2-1

CDR3 protein: CASSLLTGGLNTEAFF
CDR3 DNA: TGTGCCAGCAGCCTGCTGACAGGGGGCTTGAACACTGAAGCTTTCTTT
V gene: TRBV9
D gene: TRBD1
clone size: .
J gene: TRBJ1-1

CDR3 protein: CASSSQGYGNTIYF
CDR3 DNA: TGTGCCAGCAGCTCCCAGGGTTACGGAAACACCATATATTTT
V gene: TRBV9
D gene: .
clone size: once
J gene: TRBJ1-3

CDR3 protein: CASSKQGGSNQPQHF
CDR3 DNA: TGTGCCAGCAGTAAACAGGGGGGGAGCAATCAGCCCCAGCATTTT
V gene: TRBV6-5
D gene: TRBD1
clone size: .
J gene: TRBJ1-5

CDR3 protein: CASSLGMNTEAFF
CDR3 DNA: TGTGCCAGCAGCTTAGGTATGAACACTGAAGCTTTCTTT
V gene: TRBV7-2
D gene: .
clone size: few
J gene: TRBJ1-1

CDR3 protein: CASSLAVAGGYQETQYF
CDR3 DNA: TGTGCCAGCAGCTTAGCGGTAGCGGGGGGTTACCAAGAGACCCAGTACTTC
V gene: TRBV7-2
D gene: TRBD2
clone size: .
J gene: TRBJ2-5

CDR3 protein: CASSLGSSGGYQETQYF
CDR3 DNA: TGCGCCAGCAGCTTGGGATCTAGCGGGGGATACCAAGAGACCCAGTACTTC
V gene: TRBV5-1
D gene: TRBD2
clone size: .
J gene: TRBJ2-5

CDR3 protein: CASSLLAGAGTTGELFF
CDR3 DNA: TGTGCCAGCAGCTTACTAGCGGGGGCCGGGACCACCGGGGAGCTGTTTTTT
V gene: TRBV5-6
D gene: TRBD2
clone size: .
J gene: TRBJ2-2

CDR3 protein: CASSFSRTTFNTEAFF
CDR3 DNA: TGTGCCAGCAGCTTTAGCCGAACTACATTCAACACTGAAGCTTTCTTT
V gene: TRBV7-9
D gene: .
clone size: .
J gene: TRBJ1-1